The 8 T cell receptor beta chains given below trace back to one sample, sequenced in a study of T cell repertoires in cytomegalovirus infection. From the reads, TCRdb called clonotypes with MiXCR, one entry per CDR3 protein. The profile shows roughly 860,000 distinct CDR3 sequences, around a third of them singletons. No antigen has been assigned to these receptors. The specimen was cultured CD8+ T cells from PBMCs, collected from culture after CMV antigen stimulation. All receptors derive from a human donor in good health (CMV status not recorded). Some clones in this sample may be carry-over from other donors' samples.

The chain has TRBV6-5 and TRBJ1-3; D possibly corresponds to TRBD1 (6 bases). The CDR3 totals 20 residues. Trimming removed 1 base from V and 4 bases from J, with 26 bases in between. Germline V gene data show CDR1 as MNHEY and CDR2 as SVGAGI. The CDR3 sequence is CASSYLNPGHYKTGGNTIYF. The CDR3 bases are TGTGCCAGCAGTTACTTAAATCCGGGACATTACAAAACGGGGGGAAACACCATATATTTT.

This clonotype was seen a few times. The rearrangement links TRBV27 to TRBJ1-6; D is possibly TRBD1 (6 bases). CDR1 is MNHEY and CDR2 is SMNVEV in the germline V gene (reference sequence). Trimming took off 5 bases at V and 10 bases at J, with 12 bases between the two ends. The CDR3 sequence is 13 residues long. The DNA of the CDR3 is TGTGCCAGCAGTCCTACAGGGAGGTCACCCCTCCACTTT. Encoded protein: CASSPTGRSPLHF.

The chain has TRBV2 and TRBJ2-7, with D perhaps matching TRBD1 (5 bases). Germline V gene data show CDR1 as SNHLY and CDR2 as FYNNEI. The CDR3 is made up of 12 amino acids. The V end was cut by 4 bases, the J end by 2 bases, with 6 bases between. The CDR3 nucleotides read TGTGCCAGCAGTGGGGGCCCCTACGAGCAGTACTTC. It is translated as CASSGGPYEQYF.

The chain is built from TRBV7-9 and TRBJ2-4; the D gene is possibly TRBD1 (6 bases). This CDR3 spans 15 amino acids. Germline loops: CDR1 SEHNR, CDR2 FQNEAQ (reference sequence). With 4 bases removed from V and 0 bases from J, the gap between germline ends came to 10 bases. DNA of the CDR3: TGTGCCAGCAGCTCAACAGGGCTAGCCAAAAACATTCAGTACTTC. Its translation: CASSSTGLAKNIQYF. Together with reference TRBV7-9 and TRBJ2-4, the CDR3 gives the full variable domain: DTGVSQNPRHKITKRGQNVTFRCDPISEHNRLYWYRQTLGQGPEFLTYFQNEAQLEKSRLLSDRFSAERPKGSFSTLEIQRTEQGDSAMYLCASSSTGLAKNIQYFGAGTRLSVL.

The V call is TRBV13, the J call TRBJ2-7; TRBD2 matches at 12 bases. This CDR3 is 16 amino acids long. Trimming at V came to 2 bases and at J to 7 bases, leaving 9 bases not matched to a gene. Germline CDR1 and CDR2: PRHDT and FYEKMQ (reference sequence). Here the CDR3 DNA reads TGTGCCAGCAGCTTAAGGCTAGCGGGGGGGCGAGGAGAGCAGTACTTC. Protein product: CASSLRLAGGRGEQYF. Full variable domain (remainder filled in from reference TRBV13 and TRBJ2-7): AAGVIQSPRHLIKEKRETATLKCYPIPRHDTVYWYQQGPGQDPQFLISFYEKMQSDKGSIPDRFSAQQFSDYHSELNMSSLELGDSALYFCASSLRLAGGRGEQYFGPGTRLTVT.

Points on this clonotype: Its ends do not fully match the called genes, so a read error is possible. This chain connects TRBV12-3 or TRBV12-4 to TRBJ2-1; D is ambiguous. The CDR3 runs 12 residues. The CDR3 sequence is CASSPEYNKQFF. The CDR3 DNA follows: TGTGCCAGCAGCCCGGAATACAATAAGCAGTTCTTC.

The sample holds many counts of this clonotype. The chain couples TRBV5-1 to TRBJ2-7; D is ambiguous. The V end was cut by 0 bases, the J end by 6 bases, with 13 bases between. The germline V gene encodes CDR1 SGHRS and CDR2 YFSETQ. The CDR3 length is 14 residues. The CDR3: CASSLGLAAAEQYF. DNA for the CDR3: TGCGCCAGCAGCTTGGGTCTCGCGGCGGCCGAGCAGTACTTC.

This clonotype showed up just a few times. The J gene is TRBJ2-2, the V gene TRBV29-1, with D possibly TRBD1 on 5 matching bases. This CDR3 comprises 13 residues. Germline CDR1 SQVTM, CDR2 ANQGSEA. V was pared by 7 bases and J by 7 bases, with 16 bases between. The CDR3 coding sequence is TGCAGCGCCCTCCCGCAGGGATACGGGGAGCTGTTTTTT. This translates into CSALPQGYGELFF.